These T cell receptor beta chains were read from a single sample in a study of T cell responses to AZD1222 COVID-19 vaccine. Data came from immunoSEQ multiplex PCR; TCRdb stores just in-frame clones and leaves some out. The sample records 130,000 or so clones, roughly nine tenths being singletons. The material sequenced was peripheral blood, taken 28 days after the second dose of the MenACWY control vaccine. The receptor source for this set is an adult who received the MenACWY meningococcal vaccine as a control. The CDR3 runs from the conserved cysteine through the conserved F or W. Each record gives: clone size, D gene, V gene, J gene, CDR3 protein, CDR3 DNA. D genes are given only for firm matches. For some rows the clone size is stated as once, few or many, or as a class when expanded; others skip it.

>-|TRBD1|TRBV5-1|TRBJ1-1
CASSSSGTGLIMNTEAFF
TGCGCCAGCAGCTCCTCCGGGACAGGATTGATCATGAACACTGAAGCTTTCTTT
>-|TRBD2|TRBV28|TRBJ2-5
CASLAGGRETQYF
TGTGCCAGTTTAGCGGGAGGGAGGGAGACCCAGTACTTC
>-|-|TRBV7-6|TRBJ2-1
CASRQGPSYNEQFF
TGTGCCAGCAGACAGGGTCCCTCCTACAATGAGCAGTTCTTC
>-|-|TRBV28|TRBJ1-1
CASSPGREAFF
TGTGCCAGCAGTCCCGGACGAGAAGCTTTCTTT
>-|-|TRBV9|TRBJ2-7
CASSVPGRYPTGGGMSSYEQYF
TGTGCCAGCAGCGTCCCCGGCCGATACCCGACAGGCGGCGGGATGAGCTCCTACGAGCAGTACTTC
>-|-|TRBV27|TRBJ2-7
CASHWGRGTYEQYF
TGTGCCAGCCACTGGGGTCGGGGGACCTACGAGCAGTACTTC
>-|-|TRBV12-3/TRBV12-4|TRBJ2-1
CASSLLRRDEQFF
TGTGCCAGCAGTTTATTGCGCCGGGATGAGCAGTTCTTC
>-|-|TRBV4-3|TRBJ1-5
CASSQDFMGVGQPQHF
TGCGCCAGCAGCCAAGATTTTATGGGTGTAGGTCAGCCCCAGCATTTT
>-|TRBD2|TRBV10-3|TRBJ2-1
CAIMGLAGDTEQFF
TGTGCCATCATGGGGCTAGCGGGAGATACTGAGCAGTTCTTC
>-|TRBD1|TRBV10-2|TRBJ2-7
CASSDSGQGFHEQYF
TGCGCCAGCAGTGACTCGGGACAGGGTTTCCACGAGCAGTACTTC
>-|-|TRBV7-6|TRBJ1-5
CASSLVPDSNQPQHF
TGTGCCAGCAGCTTAGTCCCAGATAGCAATCAGCCCCAGCATTTT
>-|-|TRBV29-1|TRBJ2-7
CSVARESYEQYF
TGCAGCGTTGCGAGGGAGTCCTACGAGCAGTACTTC
>-|-|TRBV23-1|TRBJ1-5
CASSQGRPSEGDQPQHF
TGCGCCAGCAGTCAAGGACGGCCGTCAGAAGGTGATCAGCCCCAGCATTTT
>-|-|TRBV7-2|TRBJ2-7
CASRLAGTAYEQYF
TGTGCCAGCAGACTAGCAGGGACCGCCTACGAGCAGTACTTC
>-|-|TRBV5-6|TRBJ2-2
CASSSRPRDGELFF
TGTGCCAGCAGCTCCAGGCCAAGGGATGGGGAGCTGTTTTTT
>-|-|TRBV28|TRBJ2-6
CASSRTASGANVLTF
TGTGCCAGCAGTCGGACCGCCTCTGGGGCCAACGTCCTGACTTTC
>few|-|TRBV19|TRBJ1-5
CASSKTDQPQHF
TGTGCCAGTAGTAAGACAGATCAGCCCCAGCATTTT
>-|-|TRBV18|TRBJ1-5
CASSPGGGNQPQHF
TGTGCCAGCTCACCGGGTGGGGGCAATCAGCCCCAGCATTTT
>-|TRBD2|TRBV10-3|TRBJ2-1
CAISDAVSGGYNEQFF
TGTGCCATCAGTGACGCGGTAAGCGGGGGTTACAATGAGCAGTTCTTC
>-|TRBD2|TRBV19|TRBJ2-3
CASSIRTSGPDGTQYF
TGTGCCAGTAGTATACGAACTAGCGGGCCCGATGGGACGCAGTATTTT
>-|TRBD1|TRBV3-1/TRBV3-2|TRBJ2-5
CASSHRGETQYF
TGTGCCAGCAGCCACAGGGGGGAGACCCAGTACTTC
>-|-|TRBV5-5|TRBJ2-5
CASNLSPGETQYF
TGTGCCAGCAACCTGAGCCCCGGGGAGACCCAGTACTTC
>-|TRBD1|TRBV30|TRBJ1-1
CAWSWDRATEAFF
TGTGCCTGGAGTTGGGACAGGGCAACTGAAGCTTTCTTT
>once|-|TRBV5-6|TRBJ2-3
CASSKQRELFTDTQYF
TGTGCCAGCAGCAAGCAGCGAGAGTTATTTACAGATACGCAGTATTTT
>-|TRBD1|TRBV24-1|TRBJ2-2
CATSRTGDGGELFF
TGTGCCACCAGCCGGACAGGGGATGGCGGGGAGCTGTTTTTT
>once|TRBD1|TRBV6-5|TRBJ1-4
CASSYRGQIEKLFF
TGTGCCAGCAGTTACAGGGGGCAAATTGAAAAACTGTTTTTT
>-|TRBD1|TRBV7-9|TRBJ1-5
CASSPGQTNQPQHF
TGTGCCAGCAGCCCGGGACAGACTAATCAGCCCCAGCATTTT
>-|-|TRBV7-8|TRBJ2-1
CARTHNEQFF
TGTGCCAGGACTCACAATGAGCAGTTCTTC
>once|-|TRBV6-5|TRBJ1-6
CASSYVSNNSPLHF
TGTGCCAGCAGTTACGTTTCCAATAATTCACCCCTCCACTTT
>-|TRBD2|TRBV3-1/TRBV3-2|TRBJ2-7
CASSHNLGVTSGFSYEQYF
TGTGCCAGCAGCCACAACCTAGGGGTTACTAGCGGGTTTTCCTACGAGCAGTACTTC
>-|TRBD1|TRBV19|TRBJ1-5
CASSIRVQGPSNQPQHF
TGTGCCAGTAGTATAAGGGTACAGGGGCCGAGCAATCAGCCCCAGCATTTT
>-|-|TRBV11-3|TRBJ2-3
CASSSGGSSKDTQYF
TGTGCCAGCAGCTCCGGAGGTAGCAGTAAGGATACGCAGTATTTT
>once|TRBD1|TRBV5-8|TRBJ2-5
CASSARGQGQETQYF
TGTGCCAGCAGCGCTCGGGGACAGGGACAAGAGACCCAGTACTTC
>-|-|TRBV7-9|TRBJ1-2
CASSLVTGYGYTF
TGTGCCAGCAGCTTAGTCACGGGGTACGGCTACACCTTC
>-|TRBD1|TRBV28|TRBJ1-2
CASSLTGAYYGYTF
TGTGCCAGCAGCCTGACAGGGGCATACTATGGCTACACCTTC
>-|-|TRBV9|TRBJ1-1
CASSVAGGNTEAFF
TGTGCCAGCAGCGTAGCCGGGGGGAACACTGAAGCTTTCTTT
>-|-|TRBV5-1|TRBJ1-4
CASSLRKFGPNEKLFF
TGCGCCAGCAGCTTGCGCAAATTCGGGCCAAATGAAAAACTGTTTTTT
>once|-|TRBV7-8|TRBJ1-1
CASSRSRDTEAFF
TGTGCCAGCAGCCGAAGTAGGGACACTGAAGCTTTCTTT
>once|TRBD1|TRBV20-1|TRBJ1-5
CSASSGTGNQPQHF
TGCAGTGCTAGTTCCGGGACAGGTAATCAGCCCCAGCATTTT